A single sample is the source of the 24 T cell receptor beta chains below, sequenced in a study of T cell responses to AZD1222 COVID-19 vaccine. Clones were read by immunoSEQ multiplex PCR, and TCRdb kept only the in-frame ones, dropping some. The sample has approximately 130,000 clones; around 90% are singletons. This material consisted of peripheral blood, taken 28 days after the second dose of the MenACWY control vaccine. The receptors shown here come from an adult who received the MenACWY meningococcal vaccine as a control.

This sequence joins TRBV28 and TRBJ2-5, with TRBD1 identical over 9 bases. V was clipped by 3 bases and J by 3 bases; unmatched bases: 2. This CDR3 region has 14 residues. Germline loops: CDR1 MDHEN, CDR2 SYDVKM. Here the CDR3 DNA reads TGTGCCAGCAGTTTTAGGACAGGGGAAGAGACCCAGTACTTC. Translation: CASSFRTGEETQYF.

This chain links TRBV2 with TRBJ2-7; D ambiguous. V was cut by 7 bases and J by 1 base, with 8 bases left in between. This CDR3 is 12 amino acids long. Germline CDR1 and CDR2: SNHLY and FYNNEI. CDR3 DNA: TGTGCCAGCAATAGCAGGTCCTACGAGCAGTACTTC. Its protein is CASNSRSYEQYF.

The chain has TRBV5-6 and TRBJ1-2, with TRBD1 matching over 8 bases. The V segment lost 4 bases and the J segment 8 bases; nucleotides outside the gene matches: 7. The CDR3 loop spans 13 amino acids. Germline lookup yields CDR1 SGHDT and CDR2 YYEEEE. CDR3 sequence reads: CASSLDRAGGYTF. The CDR3 coding sequence is TGTGCCAGCAGCCTGGACAGGGCGGGCGGCTACACCTTC.

This chain links TRBV4-3 with TRBJ2-5; D possibly corresponds to TRBD1 (6 bases). The CDR3 has 14 residues. CDR1 and CDR2 from the germline V gene are LGHNA and YSLEER. The CDR3 spells CPRPHDRSGETQYF. CDR3 nucleotides: TGCCCCCGCCCCCACGACAGGTCCGGAGAGACCCAGTACTTC.

This rearrangement joins TRBV5-1 to TRBJ2-7, with D perhaps matching TRBD1 (6 bases). Trimming stripped 4 bases from V and 4 bases from J, with 12 bases between. CDR3 size: 13 residues. Germline-derived CDR1 and CDR2 are SGHRS and YFSETQ. The CDR3 DNA follows: TGCGCCAGCAGCCCAGGGGCGGCATACGAGCAGTACTTC. Encoded protein: CASSPGAAYEQYF. Full variable domain (outside the CDR3, taken from reference TRBV5-1 and TRBJ2-7): KAGVTQTPRYLIKTRGQQVTLSCSPISGHRSVSWYQQTPGQGLQFLFEYFSETQRNKGNFPGRFSGRQFSNSRSEMNVSTLELGDSALYLCASSPGAAYEQYFGPGTRLTVT.

This clone was found a few times. The chain joins TRBV10-1 to TRBJ2-3; tentative D call: TRBD1 (5 bases). The germline V gene has CDR1 WNHNN and CDR2 SYGVQD (reference sequence). The CDR3 runs to 17 residues. The V end was cut by 1 base, the J end by 1 base, with 15 bases between. The CDR3 region is CASSECTTVRCTDTQYF. The CDR3 DNA is TGCGCCAGCAGTGAGTGTACGACAGTAAGGTGCACAGATACGCAGTATTTT.

This chain links TRBV6-5 with TRBJ1-4; D is possibly TRBD1 (6 bases). Germline CDR1 reads MNHEY; CDR2 reads SVGAGI. CDR3 size: 13 residues. The V and J ends lost 5 bases and 7 bases respectively, with 11 bases between them. The CDR3 reads CASSPDRFEKLFF. The CDR3 nucleotides are TGTGCCAGCAGTCCAGACAGGTTTGAAAAACTGTTTTTT.

The gene calls are TRBV14 and TRBJ1-2, with D uncertain. Deletions cut 4 bases from V and 0 bases from J, with 6 bases between. CDR3 length: 13 residues. Germline CDR1 reads SGHDN; CDR2 reads FVKESK. The CDR3 nucleotides are TGTGCCAGCAGCCTCCGAACTAACTATGGCTACACCTTC. Translated: CASSLRTNYGYTF.

This CDR3 reads CASSKRTSGTDTQYF. The CDR3 nucleotides are TGCGCCAGCAGCAAACGGACTAGCGGGACAGATACGCAGTATTTT. The V call is TRBV5-1, the J call TRBJ2-3, with 11 nucleotides matching TRBD2. This CDR3 has 15 amino acids. Trimming cost V 4 bases and J 3 bases; bases outside gene matches: 4. The V gene's germline CDR1 is SGHRS and CDR2 YFSETQ.

This chain uses TRBV7-9 with TRBJ1-6; tentatively, D is TRBD1 (5 bases). This CDR3 has 17 residues. Germline V gene data show CDR1 as SEHNR and CDR2 as FQNEAQ (reference sequence). V was trimmed by 2 bases and J by 0 bases, leaving 11 bases between them. DNA of the CDR3: TGTGCCAGCAGCTTACCCGCAGGGAGCTCCTATAATTCACCCCTCCACTTT. Amino acids: CASSLPAGSSYNSPLHF.

CDR3 in DNA: TGTGCCAGCAGCCCACATGGGAGGAACACCGGGGAGCTGTTTTTT. Protein product: CASSPHGRNTGELFF. V gene TRBV6-5 combines with J gene TRBJ2-2; D may be TRBD2 (5 bases). Looked up from germline, CDR1 is MNHEY and CDR2 is SVGAGI. This CDR3 has 15 amino acids. Trimming stripped 6 bases from V and 1 base from J, with 12 bases between.

V usage is TRBV2 and J usage is TRBJ2-2; D is unclear. V was cut by 5 bases and J by 4 bases, with 11 bases left in between. There are 14 residues in the CDR3. CDR1 is SNHLY and CDR2 is FYNNEI in the germline V gene. CDR3 loop: CASSFLGGTGELFF. CDR3 coding DNA: TGTGCCAGCAGTTTCCTGGGCGGCACCGGGGAGCTGTTTTTT.

V is TRBV7-8 and J is TRBJ1-5; the D gene is possibly TRBD1 (6 bases). CDR1 and CDR2 (germline): SGHVS, FQNEAQ. V was trimmed by 5 bases and J by 9 bases, leaving 17 bases between them. CDR3 length: 14 residues. The CDR3 DNA reads as TGTGCCAGCAGCCCCGTGGGGGCGGGAGGGCCCCAGCATTTT. Translated: CASSPVGAGGPQHF.

This clone has a single count. The chain uses TRBV28 and TRBJ2-6, with 7 nucleotides matching TRBD1. Germline trimming cut 10 bases from V and 2 bases from J; bases unmatched to any gene: 2. The CDR3 runs 13 residues. Germline V gene sequence: CDR1 MDHEN, CDR2 SYDVKM. CDR3 DNA sequence: TGTGCCATTCAGGGGGCTGGGGCCAACGTCCTGACTTTC. Its translation is CAIQGAGANVLTF.

The V gene is TRBV5-1, the J gene TRBJ2-3; TRBD2 agrees at 13 bases. Germline CDR1 reads SGHRS; CDR2 reads YFSETQ. CDR3 size: 16 residues. The V gene end was trimmed by 4 bases and the J gene end by 3 bases; junction bases not matched to a gene: 5. The CDR3 loop reads CASSGGLAGTTDTQYF. In DNA form, the CDR3 reads TGCGCCAGCAGCGGGGGACTAGCGGGGACTACAGATACGCAGTATTTT. Full variable domain (remainder filled in from reference TRBV5-1 and TRBJ2-3): KAGVTQTPRYLIKTRGQQVTLSCSPISGHRSVSWYQQTPGQGLQFLFEYFSETQRNKGNFPGRFSGRQFSNSRSEMNVSTLELGDSALYLCASSGGLAGTTDTQYFGPGTRLTVL.

This chain joins TRBV28 and TRBJ1-5; D is uncertain. The V end lost 8 bases, the J end lost 0 bases, and 14 bases lay between the germline ends. Germline CDR1 reads MDHEN; CDR2 reads SYDVKM. The CDR3 loop spans 15 amino acids. The CDR3 sequence: CASQRWIYSNQPQHF. The CDR3 coding sequence is TGTGCCAGCCAACGATGGATCTATAGCAATCAGCCCCAGCATTTT.

The V and J genes are TRBV2 and TRBJ1-6; D remains unclear. The CDR3 length is 16 residues. The germline V gene encodes CDR1 SNHLY and CDR2 FYNNEI. Trimming cost V 5 bases and J 7 bases, with 18 bases left between them. The CDR3 loop reads CASSYRATAINSPLHF. DNA for the CDR3: TGTGCCAGCAGTTACCGGGCCACTGCCATCAATTCACCCCTCCACTTT.

This chain joins TRBV18 and TRBJ1-1; a weak D match, TRBD1 (5 bases). Germline CDR1 KGHSH, CDR2 LQKENI. The CDR3 runs to 12 residues. The V and J ends lost 0 bases and 8 bases respectively, with 7 bases between them. The CDR3 coding sequence is TGTGCCAGCTCACCACCGGGACCGGAAGCTTTCTTT. Its translation: CASSPPGPEAFF. Full variable domain (remainder filled in from reference TRBV18 and TRBJ1-1): NAGVMQNPRHLVRRRGQEARLRCSPMKGHSHVYWYRQLPEEGLKFMVYLQKENIIDESGMPKERFSAEFPKEGPSILRIQQVVRGDSAAYFCASSPPGPEAFFGQGTRLTVV.

The V gene is TRBV5-1, the J gene TRBJ1-2, with a weak D call TRBD1 (6 bases). The V and J ends lost 4 bases and 4 bases respectively, with 14 bases between them. Germline V CDR1 and CDR2: SGHRS, YFSETQ. This CDR3 is built from 14 residues. The CDR3 region has the DNA TGCGCCAGCAGCACTTTGCAGGGGAGCTATGGCTACACCTTC. The encoded protein is CASSTLQGSYGYTF.

The CDR3 reads CASNNLRDGLNTGELFF. The CDR3 coding sequence is TGTGCCAGCAACAACCTTAGGGACGGGCTAAACACCGGGGAGCTGTTTTTT. The rearrangement uses TRBV27 and TRBJ2-2; the D call may be TRBD1 or TRBD2 (5 bases each). Trimming removed 7 bases at V and 2 bases at J, with 20 bases between. The CDR3 runs to 17 residues. The germline gives CDR1 MNHEY, CDR2 SMNVEV (reference sequence).

The chain carries TRBV19 and TRBJ2-5, with D uncertain. CDR3 length equals 13 residues. With 11 bases removed from V and 8 bases from J, the gap between germline ends came to 21 bases. Germline V gene sequence: CDR1 LNHDA, CDR2 SQIVND (reference sequence). The CDR3 reads CAGPKAAPVTQYF. The CDR3 nucleotides read TGTGCCGGACCCAAGGCTGCCCCGGTTACCCAGTACTTC.

In this sample, this clone turned up once. The chain carries TRBV27 and TRBJ1-1; 10 bases are a match to TRBD1. Germline lookup yields CDR1 MNHEY and CDR2 SMNVEV (reference sequence). The CDR3 sequence is 18 residues long. V was clipped by 7 bases and J by 0 bases; unmatched bases: 14. CDR3 in amino acids: CASTPTRTGGLMNTEAFF. Here the CDR3 DNA reads TGTGCCAGCACCCCAACTCGGACAGGGGGACTCATGAACACTGAAGCTTTCTTT.

The V gene is TRBV2, the J gene TRBJ2-1; no clear D. V gave up 5 bases and J gave up 7 bases, with 9 bases separating them. The CDR3 spans 12 residues. CDR1 is SNHLY and CDR2 is FYNNEI in the germline V gene. CDR3 nucleotide sequence: TGTGCCAGCAGTAGGTTCGGAAATGAGCAGTTCTTC. This sequence encodes CASSRFGNEQFF.

The chain carries TRBV5-1 and TRBJ1-1, with D perhaps TRBD1 (5 bases). CDR1 is SGHRS, CDR2 YFSETQ, per germline. The CDR3 contains 14 residues. V was clipped by 3 bases and J by 1 base, with 10 bases between them. The CDR3 sequence is CASSSRVSNTEAFF. The CDR3 DNA sequence: TGCGCCAGCAGCTCCAGGGTTTCGAACACTGAAGCTTTCTTT.